The sequence of this T cell receptor (beta chain) was determined in a study of blood T cell repertoires in COVID-19. Looking at the study overall: The United States, Italy and Spain provided the acute and convalescent COVID-19 samples.

Assay: immunoSEQ multiplex PCR; the TCRdb copy retains only in-frame clones and omits some. The repertoire holds fewer than 250,000 clones, 83% seen once, with approximately 4% in the top ten. The junction had 9 bases not matched to a gene; V was cut back by 6 bases and J by 4 bases. CDR1 KGHSH and CDR2 LQKENI come from the germline V gene. The CDR3 runs to 15 residues. The sequence derives from a woman aged 40 to 50 who had been exposed to COVID-19. The sample taken for sequencing was PBMCs or T cells enriched from blood (not recorded which). The chain uses TRBV18 and TRBJ1-5, with TRBD1 matching over 7 bases. The CDR3 protein is CASSTTGAGNQPQHF. CDR3 bases: TGTGCCAGCTCGACTACAGGGGCTGGGAATCAGCCCCAGCATTTT.